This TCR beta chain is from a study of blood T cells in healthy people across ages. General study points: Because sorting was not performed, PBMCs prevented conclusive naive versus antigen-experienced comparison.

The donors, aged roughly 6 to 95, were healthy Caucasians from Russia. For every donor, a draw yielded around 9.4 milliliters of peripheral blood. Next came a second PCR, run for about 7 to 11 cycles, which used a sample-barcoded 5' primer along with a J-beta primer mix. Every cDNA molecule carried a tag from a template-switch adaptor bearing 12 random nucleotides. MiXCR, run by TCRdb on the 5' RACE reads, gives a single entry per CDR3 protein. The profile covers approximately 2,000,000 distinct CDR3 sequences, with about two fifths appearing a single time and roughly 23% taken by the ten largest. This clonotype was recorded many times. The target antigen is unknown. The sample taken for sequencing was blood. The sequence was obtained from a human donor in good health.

The DNA of the CDR3 is TGCAGCGTTGAATCTGGGGATAACTATGGCTACACCTTC. It yields the protein CSVESGDNYGYTF. The chain has TRBV29-1 and TRBJ1-2; D remains ambiguous. V was trimmed by 2 bases and J by 1 base, leaving 8 bases between them. CDR3 size: 13 residues. Germline CDR1 reads SQVTM; CDR2 reads ANQGSEA.